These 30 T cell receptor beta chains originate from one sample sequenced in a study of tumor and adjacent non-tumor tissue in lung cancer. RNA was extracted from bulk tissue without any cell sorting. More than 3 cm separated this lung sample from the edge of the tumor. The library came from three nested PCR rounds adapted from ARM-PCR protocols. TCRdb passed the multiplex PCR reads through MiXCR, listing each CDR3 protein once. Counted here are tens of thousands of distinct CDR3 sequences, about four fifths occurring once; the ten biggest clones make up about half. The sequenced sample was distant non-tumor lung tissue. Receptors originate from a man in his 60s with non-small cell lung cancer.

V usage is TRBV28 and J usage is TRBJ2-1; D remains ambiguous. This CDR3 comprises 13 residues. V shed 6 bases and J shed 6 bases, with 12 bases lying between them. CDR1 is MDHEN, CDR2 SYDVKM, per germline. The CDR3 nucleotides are TGTGCCAGCAGCTTCGAGCTAGGCAATGAGCAGTTCTTC. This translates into CASSFELGNEQFF.

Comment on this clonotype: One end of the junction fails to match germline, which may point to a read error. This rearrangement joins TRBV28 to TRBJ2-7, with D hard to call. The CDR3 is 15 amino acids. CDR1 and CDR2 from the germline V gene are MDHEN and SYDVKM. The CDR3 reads CASSLGPSYGYEQYF. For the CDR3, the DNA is TGTGCCAGCAGTTTGGGCCCCTCCTACGGCTACGAGCAGTATTTC.

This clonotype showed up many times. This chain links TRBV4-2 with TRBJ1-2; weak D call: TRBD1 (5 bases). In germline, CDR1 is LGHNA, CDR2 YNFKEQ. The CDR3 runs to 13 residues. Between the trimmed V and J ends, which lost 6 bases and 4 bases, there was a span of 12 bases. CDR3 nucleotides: TGTGCCAGCAGACCACCAGGGACCTATGGCTACACCTTC. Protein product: CASRPPGTYGYTF.

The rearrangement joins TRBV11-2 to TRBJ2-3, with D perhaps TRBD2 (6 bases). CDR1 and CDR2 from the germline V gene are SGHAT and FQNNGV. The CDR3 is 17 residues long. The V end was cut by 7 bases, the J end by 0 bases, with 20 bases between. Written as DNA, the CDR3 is TGTGCCAGCACTATAGAGGGGCGGGGCAGGAGCACAGATACGCAGTATTTT. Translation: CASTIEGRGRSTDTQYF.

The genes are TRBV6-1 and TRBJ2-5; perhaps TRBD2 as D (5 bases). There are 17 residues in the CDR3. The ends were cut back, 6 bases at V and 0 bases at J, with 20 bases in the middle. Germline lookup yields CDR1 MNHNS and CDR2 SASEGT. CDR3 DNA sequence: TGTGCCAGCAGAAAGGCACTAACGGGAAAGGACCAAGAGACCCAGTACTTC. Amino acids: CASRKALTGKDQETQYF.

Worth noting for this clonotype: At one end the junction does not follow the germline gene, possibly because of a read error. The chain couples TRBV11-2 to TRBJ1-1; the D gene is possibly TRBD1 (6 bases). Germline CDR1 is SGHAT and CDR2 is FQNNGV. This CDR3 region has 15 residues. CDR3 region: CANSHFQGRDTEAFF. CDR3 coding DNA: TGTGCCAACAGCCATTTCCAGGGGCGGGACACTGAAGCTTTCTTT.

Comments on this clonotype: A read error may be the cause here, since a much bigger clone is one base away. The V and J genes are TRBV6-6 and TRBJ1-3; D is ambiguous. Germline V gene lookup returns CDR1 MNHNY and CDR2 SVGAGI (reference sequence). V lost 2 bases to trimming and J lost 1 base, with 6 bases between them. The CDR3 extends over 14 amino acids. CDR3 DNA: TGTGCCAGCAGTTACCCAGAATCTGGAAACACCATATATTTT. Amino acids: CASSYPESGNTIYF.

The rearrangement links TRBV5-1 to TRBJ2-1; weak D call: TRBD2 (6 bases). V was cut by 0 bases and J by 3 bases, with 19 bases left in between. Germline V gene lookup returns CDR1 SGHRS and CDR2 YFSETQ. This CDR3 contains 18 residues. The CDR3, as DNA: TGCGCCAGCAGCTTGGGGCTAGGGGACTTCAACTTCTACAATGAGCAGTTCTTC. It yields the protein CASSLGLGDFNFYNEQFF.

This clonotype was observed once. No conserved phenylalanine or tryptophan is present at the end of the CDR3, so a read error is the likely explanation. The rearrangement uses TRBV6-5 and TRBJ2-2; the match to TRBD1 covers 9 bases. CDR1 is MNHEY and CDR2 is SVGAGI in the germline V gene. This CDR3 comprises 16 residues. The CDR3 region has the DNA TGTGCTAGCAGTTACTCTGGGACAGGGCAGGGCGGGGAGCTGTTTGTT. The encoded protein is CASSYSGTGQGGELFV.

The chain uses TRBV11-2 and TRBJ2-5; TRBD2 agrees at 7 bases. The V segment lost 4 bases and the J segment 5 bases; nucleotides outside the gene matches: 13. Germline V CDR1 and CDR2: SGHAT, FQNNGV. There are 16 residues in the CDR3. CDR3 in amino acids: CASSSSMGGRKETQYF. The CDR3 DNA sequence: TGTGCCAGCAGCTCCTCAATGGGGGGGAGAAAGGAGACCCAGTACTTC.

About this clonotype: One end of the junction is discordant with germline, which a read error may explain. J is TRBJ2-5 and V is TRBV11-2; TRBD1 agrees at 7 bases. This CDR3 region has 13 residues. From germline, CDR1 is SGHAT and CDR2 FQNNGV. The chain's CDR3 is CASISTGEETQYF. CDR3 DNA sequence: TGTGCAAGCATCTCTACAGGGGAAGAGACTCAATACTTC.

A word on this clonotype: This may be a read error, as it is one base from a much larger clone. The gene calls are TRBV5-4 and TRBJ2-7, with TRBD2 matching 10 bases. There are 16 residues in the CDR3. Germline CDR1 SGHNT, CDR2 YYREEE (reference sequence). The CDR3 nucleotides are TGTGCCAGCAGCTTGGCCGGGACTAGCGTCTCCTACGAGCAGTGCTTC. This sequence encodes CASSLAGTSVSYEQCF.

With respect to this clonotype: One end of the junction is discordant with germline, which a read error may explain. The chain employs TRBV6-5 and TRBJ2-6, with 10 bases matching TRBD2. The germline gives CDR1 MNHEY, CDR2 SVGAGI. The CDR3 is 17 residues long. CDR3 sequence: CASGLAGASSGANVLIF. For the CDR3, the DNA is TGTGCCAGCGGCCTAGCGGGAGCCAGCTCTGGGGCCAACGTCTTGATTTTC.

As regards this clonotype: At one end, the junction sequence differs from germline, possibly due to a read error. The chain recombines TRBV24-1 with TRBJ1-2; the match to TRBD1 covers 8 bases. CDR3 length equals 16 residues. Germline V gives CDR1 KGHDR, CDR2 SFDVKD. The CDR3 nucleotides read TGTGCCACCAGTGATCTGGACAGGGATGATGGCTATGGCTACGCCTTC. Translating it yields CATSDLDRDDGYGYAF.

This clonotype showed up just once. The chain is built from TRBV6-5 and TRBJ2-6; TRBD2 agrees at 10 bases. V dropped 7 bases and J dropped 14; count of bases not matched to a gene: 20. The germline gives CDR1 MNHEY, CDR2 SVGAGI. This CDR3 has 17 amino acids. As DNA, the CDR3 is TGTGCCAGCACCCTAGCGGGAGCCAACTCTGGGGCTAACCTCCTGACTTTC. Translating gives CASTLAGANSGANLLTF.

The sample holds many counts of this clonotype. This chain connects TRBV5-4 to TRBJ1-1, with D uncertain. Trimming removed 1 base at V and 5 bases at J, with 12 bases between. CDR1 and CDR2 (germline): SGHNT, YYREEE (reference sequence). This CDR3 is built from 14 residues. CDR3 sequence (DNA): TGTGCCAGCAGCTTGTATGGGGTAAGGACTGAAGCTTTCTTT. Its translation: CASSLYGVRTEAFF. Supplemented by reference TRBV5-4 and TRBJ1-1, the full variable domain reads ETGVTQSPTHLIKTRGQQVTLRCSSQSGHNTVSWYQQALGQGPQFIFQYYREEENGRGNFPPRFSGLQFPNYSSELNVNALELDDSALYLCASSLYGVRTEAFFGQGTRLTVV.

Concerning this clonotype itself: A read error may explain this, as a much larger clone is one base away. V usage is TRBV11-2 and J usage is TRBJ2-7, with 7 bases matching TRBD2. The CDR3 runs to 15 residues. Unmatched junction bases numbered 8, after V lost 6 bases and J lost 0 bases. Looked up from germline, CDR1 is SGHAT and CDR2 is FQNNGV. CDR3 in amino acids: CASSIPGGLSYEQYF. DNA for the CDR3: TGTGCCAGCAGTATTCCGGGAGGACTCTCCTACGAGCAGTACTTC.

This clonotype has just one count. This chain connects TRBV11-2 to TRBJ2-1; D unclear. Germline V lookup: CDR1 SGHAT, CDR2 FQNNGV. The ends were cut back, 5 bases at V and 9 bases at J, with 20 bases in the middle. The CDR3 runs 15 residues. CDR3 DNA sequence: TGTGCCAGCAGCCCTGGGTCTAGTCTAAGGAGTGAGCAGTTCTTC. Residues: CASSPGSSLRSEQFF.

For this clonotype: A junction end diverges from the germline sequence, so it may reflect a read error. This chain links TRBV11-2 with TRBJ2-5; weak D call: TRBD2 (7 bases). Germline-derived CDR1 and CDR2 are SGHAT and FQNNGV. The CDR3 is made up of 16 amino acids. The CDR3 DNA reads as TGTGACAGCAGCTCCACAATGGGGGGGCCAGACGAGACCCAGTACTTC. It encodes CDSSSTMGGPDETQYF.

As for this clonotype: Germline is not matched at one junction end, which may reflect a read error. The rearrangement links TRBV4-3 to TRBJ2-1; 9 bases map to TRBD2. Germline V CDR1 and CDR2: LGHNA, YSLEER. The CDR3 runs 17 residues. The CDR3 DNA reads TGCACCAGCAGCCAAGATAGGGCGGGAGGGAACTACAATGAGCAGCTCTTC. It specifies CTSSQDRAGGNYNEQLF.

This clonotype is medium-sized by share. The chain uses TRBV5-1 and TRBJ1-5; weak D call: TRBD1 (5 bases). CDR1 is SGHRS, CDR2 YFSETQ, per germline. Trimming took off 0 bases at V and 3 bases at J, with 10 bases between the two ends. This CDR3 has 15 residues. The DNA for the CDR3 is TGCGCCAGCAGCTTGGAAGGGACGAACAATCAGCCCCAGCATTTT. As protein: CASSLEGTNNQPQHF.

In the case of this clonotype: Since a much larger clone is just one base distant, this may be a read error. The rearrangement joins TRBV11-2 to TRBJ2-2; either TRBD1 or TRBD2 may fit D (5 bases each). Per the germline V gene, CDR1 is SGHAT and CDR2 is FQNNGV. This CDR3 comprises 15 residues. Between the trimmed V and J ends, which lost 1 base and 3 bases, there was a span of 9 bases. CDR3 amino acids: CASSLAGHYTGELFF. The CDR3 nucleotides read TGTGCCAGCAGCTTAGCGGGGCATTACACCGGGGAGCTGTTTTTT. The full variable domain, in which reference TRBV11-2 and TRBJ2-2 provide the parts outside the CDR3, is EAGVAQSPRYKIIEKRQSVAFWCNPISGHATLYWYQQILGQGPKLLIQFQNNGVVDDSQLPKDRFSAERLKGVDSTLKIQPAKLEDSAVYLCASSLAGHYTGELFFGEGSRLTVL.

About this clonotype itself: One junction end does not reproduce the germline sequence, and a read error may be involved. CDR3 sequence (DNA): TGTGCCAGTAGTATCGGACAGGGAGGCAATCTGCCCCAGCATTTT. Translation gives CASSIGQGGNLPQHF. This chain uses TRBV19 with TRBJ1-5; TRBD1 matches 8 bases. The CDR3 spans 15 residues. CDR1 is LNHDA, CDR2 SQIVND, per germline (reference sequence).

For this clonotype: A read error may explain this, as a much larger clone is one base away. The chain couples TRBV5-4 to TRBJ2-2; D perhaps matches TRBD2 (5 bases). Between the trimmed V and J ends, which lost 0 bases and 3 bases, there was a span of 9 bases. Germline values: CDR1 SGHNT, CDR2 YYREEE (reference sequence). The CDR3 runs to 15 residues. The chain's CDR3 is CASSLGRRDTGELFF. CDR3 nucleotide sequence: TGTGCCAGCAGCTTGGGCAGGCGGGACACCGGGGAGCTGTTTTTT.

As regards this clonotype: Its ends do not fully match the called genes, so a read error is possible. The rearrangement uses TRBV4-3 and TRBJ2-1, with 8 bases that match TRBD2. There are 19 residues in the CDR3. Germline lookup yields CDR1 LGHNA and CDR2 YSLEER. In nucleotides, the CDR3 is TGCGCCAGCAACCAAGATCGGATCCCCGGGACTAGAGCCTACAATGGGCAGTTCTTC. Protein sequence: CASNQDRIPGTRAYNGQFF.

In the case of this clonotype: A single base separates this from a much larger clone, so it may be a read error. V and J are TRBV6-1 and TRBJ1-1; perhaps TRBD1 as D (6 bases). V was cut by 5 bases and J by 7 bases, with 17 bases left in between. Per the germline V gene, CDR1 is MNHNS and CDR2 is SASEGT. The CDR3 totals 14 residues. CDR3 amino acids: CASSQSRRDIEAFF. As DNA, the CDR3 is TGTGCCAGCAGTCAATCCCGGAGGGACATTGAAGCTTTCTTT.

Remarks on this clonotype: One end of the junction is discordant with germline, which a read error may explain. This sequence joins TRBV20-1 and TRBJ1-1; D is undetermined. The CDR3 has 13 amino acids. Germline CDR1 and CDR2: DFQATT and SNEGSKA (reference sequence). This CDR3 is CSVRPCQRTEAFF. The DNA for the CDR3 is TGCAGTGTTAGACCATGTCAGAGGACTGAAGCTTTCTTT.

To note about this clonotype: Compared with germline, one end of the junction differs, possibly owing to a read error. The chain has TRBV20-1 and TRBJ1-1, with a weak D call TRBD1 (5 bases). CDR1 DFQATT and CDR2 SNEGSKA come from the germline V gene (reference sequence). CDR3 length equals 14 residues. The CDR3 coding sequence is TGCAGCGCTAGAATAGAGGGGACCTACACTGGAGCTTTCTTT. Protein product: CSARIEGTYTGAFF.

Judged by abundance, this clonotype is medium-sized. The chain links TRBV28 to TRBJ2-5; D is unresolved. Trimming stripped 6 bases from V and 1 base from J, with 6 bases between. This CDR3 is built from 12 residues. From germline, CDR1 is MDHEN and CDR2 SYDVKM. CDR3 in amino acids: CASSRSQETQYF. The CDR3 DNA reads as TGTGCCAGCAGCCGGTCCCAAGAGACCCAGTACTTC.

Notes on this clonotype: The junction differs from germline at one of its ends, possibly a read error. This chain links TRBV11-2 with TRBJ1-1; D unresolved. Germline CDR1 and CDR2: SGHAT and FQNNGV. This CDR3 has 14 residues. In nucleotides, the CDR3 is TGTGCCAGCAGCTTAGTCGTGAGGAGTACTGAATCTTTCTTT. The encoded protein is CASSLVVRSTESFF.